The 20 T cell receptor beta chains below come from one sample, sequenced in a study of blood T cell repertoires in COVID-19. Generated by immunoSEQ multiplex PCR, the TCRdb table keeps only in-frame clones and is missing some. Of about 48,000 clones listed, 80% to 90% are singletons. The source material was peripheral blood. These receptors were collected from a woman aged 80 or older with COVID-19, enrolled during active disease.

CDR3 nucleotides: TGTGCCAGCAGTTACACGGGGGTAGGGACTGGAAACACCATATATTTT. Translation gives CASSYTGVGTGNTIYF. This sequence joins TRBV6-5 and TRBJ1-3, with D perhaps matching TRBD1 (5 bases). Trimming cost V 2 bases and J 2 bases, with 13 bases left between them. The CDR3 sequence is 16 residues long. Germline CDR1 is MNHEY and CDR2 is SVGAGI.

This rearrangement joins TRBV4-1 to TRBJ1-6, with a tentative D call TRBD1 (5 bases). CDR1 is MGHRA and CDR2 is YSYEKL in the germline V gene. Trimming stripped 0 bases from V and 0 bases from J, with 21 bases between. The CDR3 extends over 21 amino acids. The CDR3 DNA sequence: TGCGCCAGCAGCCAAGATCAAGGGGTTGGGGGGTCGAGCTCCTATAATTCACCCCTCCACTTT. It is translated as CASSQDQGVGGSSSYNSPLHF.

The J gene is TRBJ1-2, the V gene TRBV6-5; no clear D. In germline, CDR1 is MNHEY, CDR2 SVGAGI. This CDR3 is 14 amino acids long. Between the trimmed V and J ends, which lost 9 bases and 0 bases, there was a span of 14 bases. The CDR3 region has the DNA TGTGCCAGTACCTACCTAGCGTCTAACTATGGCTACACCTTC. It specifies CASTYLASNYGYTF.

The gene calls are TRBV5-5 and TRBJ2-2; 8 positions agree with TRBD2. The CDR3 is 15 residues long. Germline assignment: CDR1 SGHKS and CDR2 YYEKEE (reference sequence). V lost 4 bases, J lost 1 base, and 3 bases stayed unmatched. The CDR3 DNA follows: TGTGCCAGCAGCAGGCTAGCGGGGAACACCGGGGAGCTGTTTTTT. The encoded protein is CASSRLAGNTGELFF.

Concerning this clone itself: Other DNA sequences within the sample encode an identical CDR3. The J gene is TRBJ2-7, the V gene TRBV5-1; TRBD1 matches 9 bases. Germline V gives CDR1 SGHRS, CDR2 YFSETQ. The CDR3 covers 14 residues. V gave up 3 bases and J gave up 3 bases; unmatched junction bases: 4. CDR3 DNA sequence: TGCGCCAGCAGCTCGGGACAGGGCAGCTACGAGCAGTACTTC. Translating it yields CASSSGQGSYEQYF. The whole variable domain, remainder taken from reference TRBV5-1 and TRBJ2-7, is KAGVTQTPRYLIKTRGQQVTLSCSPISGHRSVSWYQQTPGQGLQFLFEYFSETQRNKGNFPGRFSGRQFSNSRSEMNVSTLELGDSALYLCASSSGQGSYEQYFGPGTRLTVT.

This chain links TRBV6-6 with TRBJ2-7; 10 nucleotides match TRBD1. Germline V gene lookup returns CDR1 MNHNY and CDR2 SVGAGI (reference sequence). The CDR3 loop spans 14 amino acids. The V and J ends lost 4 bases and 7 bases, in that order; junction bases with no gene match: 7. The chain's CDR3 is CASSSRQGAWEQYF. In DNA, the CDR3 is TGTGCCAGCAGTTCCCGACAGGGGGCGTGGGAGCAGTACTTC.

The chain employs TRBV5-8 and TRBJ2-5; 13 bases align to TRBD2. The CDR3 totals 16 residues. The trim removed 0 bases at V and 5 bases at J, leaving 4 bases unmatched. From germline, CDR1 is SGHTS and CDR2 YDEGEE. Here the CDR3 reads CASSLEGLAGAETQYF. CDR3 bases: TGTGCCAGCAGCTTGGAAGGACTAGCGGGAGCGGAGACCCAGTACTTC. The full variable domain, its missing parts supplied by reference TRBV5-8 and TRBJ2-5, is EAGVTQSPTHLIKTRGQQATLRCSPISGHTSVYWYQQALGLGLQFLLWYDEGEERNRGNFPPRFSGRQFPNYSSELNVNALELEDSALYLCASSLEGLAGAETQYFGPGTRLLVL.

The gene calls are TRBV5-1 and TRBJ1-2; D possibly corresponds to TRBD1 (6 bases). The CDR3 spans 14 residues. Trimming removed 0 bases at V and 8 bases at J, with 14 bases between. CDR1 and CDR2 (germline): SGHRS, YFSETQ. CDR3 nucleotides: TGCGCCAGCAGCTTGGGACAGGCGGCTACGGGCTACACCTTC. Protein product: CASSLGQAATGYTF.

J is TRBJ2-2 and V is TRBV7-2; TRBD1 might be the D (5 bases). V lost 5 bases, J lost 6 bases, and 7 bases lay in between. CDR3 length: 12 amino acids. Germline V gene data show CDR1 as SGHTA and CDR2 as FQGNSA. The CDR3 nucleotides read TGTGCCAGCAGCCCCAGGGCCGGGGAGCTGTTTTTT. Its protein product is CASSPRAGELFF.

The CDR3 DNA is TGTGCCAGCAGCTCAAGGACAGACTACGAGCAGTACTTC. It specifies CASSSRTDYEQYF. This chain connects TRBV7-2 to TRBJ2-7, with a tentative D call TRBD1 (6 bases). The V end lost 4 bases, the J end lost 3 bases, and 10 bases lay between the germline ends. The CDR3 length is 13 residues. Per germline, CDR1 SGHTA and CDR2 FQGNSA. The complete variable domain, with remaining parts taken from reference TRBV7-2 and TRBJ2-7, reads GAGVSQSPSNKVTEKGKDVELRCDPISGHTALYWYRQSLGQGLEFLIYFQGNSAPDKSGLPSDRFSAERTGGSVSTLTIQRTQQEDSAVYLCASSSRTDYEQYFGPGTRLTVT.

Note on this clone: The same CDR3 is also encoded by other DNA sequences in this sample. The V call is TRBV5-1, the J call TRBJ1-2; a weak D match, TRBD1 (5 bases). V shed 0 bases and J shed 2 bases, with 8 bases lying between them. Germline-derived CDR1 and CDR2 are SGHRS and YFSETQ. The CDR3 has 14 amino acids. The CDR3 sequence is CASSLGGRNYGYTF. CDR3 coding DNA: TGCGCCAGCAGCTTGGGGGGCAGAAACTATGGCTACACCTTC. Drawing the rest from reference TRBV5-1 and TRBJ1-2, the complete variable domain is KAGVTQTPRYLIKTRGQQVTLSCSPISGHRSVSWYQQTPGQGLQFLFEYFSETQRNKGNFPGRFSGRQFSNSRSEMNVSTLELGDSALYLCASSLGGRNYGYTFGSGTRLTVV.

The chain combines TRBV24-1 with TRBJ1-4; weak D call: TRBD1 (5 bases). The V end lost 6 bases, the J end lost 5 bases, and 15 bases lay between the germline ends. CDR1 and CDR2 from the germline V gene are KGHDR and SFDVKD. The CDR3 sequence is 15 residues long. Here the CDR3 reads CATSPSGALNEKLFF. The CDR3 DNA reads TGTGCCACCAGTCCTAGCGGGGCCCTAAATGAAAAACTGTTTTTT.

V gene TRBV5-1 combines with J gene TRBJ2-1, with D possibly matching TRBD2 (6 bases). V lost 5 bases, J lost 5 bases, and 11 bases lay in between. This CDR3 has 13 amino acids. In germline, CDR1 is SGHRS, CDR2 YFSETQ. The CDR3: CASRGTGNNEQFF. CDR3 sequence (DNA): TGCGCCAGCAGGGGGACTGGAAACAATGAGCAGTTCTTC.

The chain uses TRBV12-5 and TRBJ2-1, with D tentatively TRBD1 (6 bases). Germline CDR1 and CDR2: LGHNT and FRNRAP. CDR3 length: 17 residues. V gave up 1 base and J gave up 0 bases, with 13 bases separating them. In DNA, the CDR3 is TGTGCTAGTGGTTTGGCACGGACAGCTAGCTCCTACAATGAGCAGTTCTTC. Translation: CASGLARTASSYNEQFF. The full variable domain, its missing parts supplied by reference TRBV12-5 and TRBJ2-1, is DARVTQTPRHKVTEMGQEVTMRCQPILGHNTVFWYRQTMMQGLELLAYFRNRAPLDDSGMPKDRFSAEMPDATLATLKIQPSEPRDSAVYFCASGLARTASSYNEQFFGPGTRLTVL.

V usage is TRBV18 and J usage is TRBJ1-1, with D perhaps matching TRBD1 (5 bases). The CDR3 sequence is 16 residues long. V was clipped by 3 bases and J by 5 bases, with 19 bases between them. Germline V CDR1 and CDR2: KGHSH, LQKENI. In nucleotides, the CDR3 is TGTGCCAGCTCACCTAATGTCGGGGGGGAGAGAACTGAAGCTTTCTTT. This translates into CASSPNVGGERTEAFF.

The gene calls are TRBV28 and TRBJ2-3; 8 bases agree with TRBD2. Germline V gene sequence: CDR1 MDHEN, CDR2 SYDVKM. V lost 6 bases to trimming and J lost 4 bases; unmatched junction nucleotides: 9. The CDR3 length is 15 residues. CDR3 sequence reads: CASSPRGGRADTQYF. The CDR3 DNA reads as TGTGCCAGCAGCCCCCGGGGGGGCCGTGCAGATACGCAGTATTTT.

The gene calls are TRBV6-1 and TRBJ2-7; D is unresolved. V was shortened by 0 bases and J by 1 base, with 25 bases between the two germline ends. The CDR3 spans 20 residues. Germline loops: CDR1 MNHNS, CDR2 SASEGT. Here the CDR3 reads CASSEAVGGGRVFASYEQYF. The CDR3 nucleotides read TGTGCCAGCAGTGAAGCCGTTGGTGGTGGCCGGGTTTTCGCTTCCTACGAGCAGTACTTC.

The chain carries TRBV6-5 and TRBJ2-3; TRBD2 matches 8 bases. With 8 bases clipped from V and 3 bases from J, the junction kept 10 bases outside the gene matches. CDR1 MNHEY and CDR2 SVGAGI come from the germline V gene. The CDR3 consists of 15 residues. In DNA form, the CDR3 reads TGTGCCAGCCGGCCCGGGGGGGCGCAGACAGATACGCAGTATTTT. Its translation: CASRPGGAQTDTQYF.

Turning to this clone: Germline is not matched at one junction end, which may reflect a read error. The chain is built from TRBV20-1 and TRBJ2-3; D call uncertain. The CDR3 loop spans 11 amino acids. The V gene's germline CDR1 is DFQATT and CDR2 SNEGSKA (reference sequence). CDR3 sequence: CSAGGRREVNF. CDR3 sequence (DNA): TGCAGTGCAGGCGGCAGAAGAGAAGTGAATTTT.

In DNA, the CDR3 is TGTGCCAGCAGCCGGACAGACAATGAGCAGTTCTTC. Translated: CASSRTDNEQFF. This chain links TRBV11-2 with TRBJ2-1; D is possibly TRBD1 (6 bases). CDR1 and CDR2 from the germline V gene are SGHAT and FQNNGV. V was clipped by 5 bases and J by 5 bases, with 7 bases between them. This CDR3 contains 12 residues.